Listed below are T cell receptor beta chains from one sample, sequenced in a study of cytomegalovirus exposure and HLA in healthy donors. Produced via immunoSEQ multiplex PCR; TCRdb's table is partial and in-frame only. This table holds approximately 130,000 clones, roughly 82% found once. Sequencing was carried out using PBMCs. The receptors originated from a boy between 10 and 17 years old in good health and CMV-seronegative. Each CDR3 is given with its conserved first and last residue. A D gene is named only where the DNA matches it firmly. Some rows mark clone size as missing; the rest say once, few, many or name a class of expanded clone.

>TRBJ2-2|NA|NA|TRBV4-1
TGCGCCAGCAGCCTACTTGACTCCACCGGGGAGCTGTTTTTT
CASSLLDSTGELFF
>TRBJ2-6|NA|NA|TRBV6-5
TGTGCCAGCAGTTACGGGCTTTCTGGGGCCAACGTCCTGACTTTC
CASSYGLSGANVLTF
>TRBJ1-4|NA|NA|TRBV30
TGTGCCGGCACCGGGACTGAGAATGAAAAACTGTTTTTT
CAGTGTENEKLFF
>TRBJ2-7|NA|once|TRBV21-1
TGTGCCAGCAGCAAACTGGGTGGTGCCGGGACAGGGCTCTTCCACGAGCAGTACTTC
CASSKLGGAGTGLFHEQYF
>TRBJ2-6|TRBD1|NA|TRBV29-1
TGCAGCGTCCTCCTCGGGCAGGGGGTATCGGGGGCCAACGTCCTGACTTTC
CSVLLGQGVSGANVLTF
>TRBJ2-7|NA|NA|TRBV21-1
TGTGCCAGCAGCAAAGACCCGGAAACAGGGCACTACGAGCAGTACTTC
CASSKDPETGHYEQYF
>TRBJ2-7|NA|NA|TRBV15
TGTGCCACCAGCAGAGTTCCCGGGACGGGAGACCACGAGCAGTACTTC
CATSRVPGTGDHEQYF
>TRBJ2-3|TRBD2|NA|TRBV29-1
TGCAGCGCTGGGGTGGGAGGGATAGATACGCAGTATTTT
CSAGVGGIDTQYF
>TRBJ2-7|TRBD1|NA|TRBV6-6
TGTGCCAGCAGCTCGGGACAGACGGACGAGCAGTACTTC
CASSSGQTDEQYF
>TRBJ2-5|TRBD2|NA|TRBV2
TGTGCCAGCAGTGAATCGAGCGGGAGGGAGACCCAGTACTTC
CASSESSGRETQYF
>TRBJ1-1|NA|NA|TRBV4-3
TGCGCCAGCAGCCAAGGGGGGACTAACTGGAACACTGAAGCTTTCTTT
CASSQGGTNWNTEAFF
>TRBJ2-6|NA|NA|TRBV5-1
TGCGCCAGCAGCTTGGATTTTCGGGGGGCCAACGTCCTGACTTTC
CASSLDFRGANVLTF
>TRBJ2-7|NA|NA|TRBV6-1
TGTGCCAGCAGTGAAACCCGGGAAAACTACGAGCAGTACTTC
CASSETRENYEQYF
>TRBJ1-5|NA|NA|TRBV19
TGTGCCAGTAGTATGCAGGGTAGCAATCAGCCCCAGCATTTT
CASSMQGSNQPQHF
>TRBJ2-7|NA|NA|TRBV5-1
TGCGCCAGCAGCACGGAGGGGGGGCTCACCTACGAGCAGTACTTC
CASSTEGGLTYEQYF
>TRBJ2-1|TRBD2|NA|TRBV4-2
TGTGCCAGCAGCCCCCAGATGGGTAGCGGGAGCAATGAGCAGTTCTTC
CASSPQMGSGSNEQFF
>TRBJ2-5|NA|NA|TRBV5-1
TGCGCCAGCAGCTTGGAAGCGGGAGAGACCCAGTACTTC
CASSLEAGETQYF
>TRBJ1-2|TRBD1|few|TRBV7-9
TGTGCCAGCAGCGCGATAACAGGGGGCGCTAACTATGGCTACACCTTC
CASSAITGGANYGYTF
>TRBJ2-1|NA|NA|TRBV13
TGTGCCAGCAGCTTATCCGGGGATATGAATGAGCAGTTCTTC
CASSLSGDMNEQFF
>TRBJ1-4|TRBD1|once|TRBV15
TGTGCCACCGGGACGACAGGGGAGGGAAAACTGTTTTTT
CATGTTGEGKLFF
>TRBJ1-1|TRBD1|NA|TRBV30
TGTGCCTGGTTAAAACATTCGGGACAGTTGAACACTGAAGCTTTCTTT
CAWLKHSGQLNTEAFF
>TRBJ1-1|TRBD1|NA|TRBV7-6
TGTGCCAGCAGCTTGGACAGGGAACGCACTGAAGCTTTCTTT
CASSLDRERTEAFF
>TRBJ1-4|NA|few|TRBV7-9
TGTGCCAGCAGCTCACGGAGTTCCAATGAAAAACTGTTTTTT
CASSSRSSNEKLFF
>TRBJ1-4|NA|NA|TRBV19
TGTGCCAGTCTGGATTGGGGGGAAGGGGAAAAACTGTTTTTT
CASLDWGEGEKLFF
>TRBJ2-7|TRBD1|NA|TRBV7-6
TGTGCCAGCAGCTCGGGACAGAACTACGAGCAGTACTTC
CASSSGQNYEQYF
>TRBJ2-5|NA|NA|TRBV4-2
TGTGCCAGCAGCCAAGAAACCACTCAAGAGACCCAGTACTTC
CASSQETTQETQYF
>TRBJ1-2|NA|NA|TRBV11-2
TGTGCCAGCAGCTTAGCTGGACAGACCTATGGCTACACCTTC
CASSLAGQTYGYTF
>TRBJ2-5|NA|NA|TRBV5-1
TGCGCCAGCAGCTTGGCCGGTCGTCAGACCCAGTACTTC
CASSLAGRQTQYF
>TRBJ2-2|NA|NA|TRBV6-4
TGTGCCAGCAGTGAAAACGGACTTCACTTTGCCGGGGAGCTGTTTTTT
CASSENGLHFAGELFF
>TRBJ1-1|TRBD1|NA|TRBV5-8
TGTGCCAGCAGCTCCCGACAGGGGGCAAACACTGAAGCTTTCTTT
CASSSRQGANTEAFF
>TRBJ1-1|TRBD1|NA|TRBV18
TGTGCCAGCTCACCCGGGACAGGGGGGGACACTGAAGCTTTCTTT
CASSPGTGGDTEAFF
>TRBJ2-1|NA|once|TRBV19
TGTGCCAGTAGCTCATATCGAGCGGATGAGCAGTTCTTC
CASSSYRADEQFF
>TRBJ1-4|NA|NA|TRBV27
TGTGCCAGTTCAGGGAGGCCAACTAATGAAAAACTGTTTTTT
CASSGRPTNEKLFF
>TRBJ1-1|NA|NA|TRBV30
TGTGCCTGGAGTGTTGGCAGGGGCTCTGAAGCTTTCTTT
CAWSVGRGSEAFF
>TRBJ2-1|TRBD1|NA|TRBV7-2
TGTGCCAGCAGCATCAGACAGGGTATTAATGAGCAGTTCTTC
CASSIRQGINEQFF
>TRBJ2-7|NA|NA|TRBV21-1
TGTGCCAGCAGCAAATCTGGCGGGAGGCCGAGCTACGAGCAGTACTTC
CASSKSGGRPSYEQYF
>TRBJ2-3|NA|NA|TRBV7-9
TGTGCCAGCAGCTTGGGGACTGCCAGCACAGATACGCAGTATTTT
CASSLGTASTDTQYF
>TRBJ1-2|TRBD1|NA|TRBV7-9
TGTGCCAGCACCAAAGACAGGGAAAGTTACTATGGCTACACCTTC
CASTKDRESYYGYTF
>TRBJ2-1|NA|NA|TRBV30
TGTGCCTGGAAAGGGAGCTCCTACAATGAGCAGTTCTTC
CAWKGSSYNEQFF
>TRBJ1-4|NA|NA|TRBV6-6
TGTGCCAGCAGCAAAACTCTTAATGAAAAACTGTTTTTT
CASSKTLNEKLFF